This T cell receptor (beta chain) was identified during a study of Ad26.COV2.S vaccination and SARS-CoV-2 variants (dated by TCRdb to the early 2020s). The study in broad terms: Donors in the vaccine arm were drawn from COV1001, a multicentre, randomized, double-blind, placebo-controlled phase I-IIa trial testing Ad26.COV2.S in healthy adults. TCRbeta repertoire sequencing served as the tool for gauging how specific and how broad the SARS-CoV-2-reactive T cell receptors were following Ad26.COV2.S vaccination. Ad26.COV2.S was administered intramuscularly at a dose of 5x10^10 or 1x10^11 viral particles, either as one shot or as two shots given 56 days apart. Trial participants were randomized into five groups of five, in which low-dose or high-dose Ad26.COV2.S was given once or twice, or placebo was given on both occasions. Investigators remained blinded to trial group allocation during experiments and outcome assessment. The TCR-sequenced set comprised about 32 samples: approximately 19 Ad26.COV2.S vaccine recipients, 5 placebo recipients and 8 SARS-CoV-2 convalescent individuals. General conclusions and limits of the study: The authors noted that total T cell responses may have been underestimated by the TCR breadth and depth analyses. Compared with placebo recipients, Ad26.COV2.S recipients showed higher spike-specific TCR breadth (P = 0.0014). Vaccine and placebo recipients had comparable non-spike TCR breadth, which fits with the vaccine containing only spike. After vaccination, spike-specific CD8+ and CD4+ T cell responses were reported to show substantial breadth. The study was not powered to compare responses between vaccine doses or regimens.

Taken with the paper, the label for treatment or condition translates to: approximately 18 received Ad26.COV2.S at low or high dose, single or two shots; several received placebo; per-sample allocation not given. For vaccine and placebo recipients, the sequenced repertoires came from samples collected on day 63 after the first injection. In Cohort 1b, about two dozen adults aged 18-55 years were enrolled at a single site in Boston, USA, between 29 July and 7 August 2020. Ad26.COV2.S consisted of a replication-incompetent adenovirus type 26 vector by which a prefusion-stabilized SARS-CoV-2 spike protein from the original Wuhan strain was expressed. The CDR3 starts with the cysteine, ends with the phenylalanine, and has 15 residues. The sequence is cut down to CDR3 DNA, 45 bases in frame from base 1. The V end loses 3 bases and the J end loses 6 bases, and a stretch of 14 bases separates them. CDR1 and CDR2, per the germline V gene (reference sequence), are MNHEY and SMNVEV.

The immunoSEQ Assay was used to sequence TCRbeta CDR3 regions. After extraction, genomic DNA underwent amplification by bias-controlled multiplex PCR, followed by high-throughput sequencing. Per the source publication's procedure: To quantify the absolute abundance of each unique TCRbeta CDR3 region, sequences were collapsed and filtered. T cell fraction was estimated by normalizing TCRbeta template counts to usable DNA, which was measured by amplifying reference genes present in all nucleated cells. Repertoire TCRs were annotated as SARS-CoV-2-specific by exact matching of V gene, CDR3 amino acid sequence and J gene to a known reactive TCR set. The reference SARS-CoV-2 TCR set was derived from MIRA and filtered for enrichment in COVID-19-positive ImmuneCODE repertoires, a step that removed public or cross-reactive TCRs. Using the MIRA antigens, annotated TCRs were further analysed by specific ORF or by position within an ORF. Depth was the summed frequency of annotated unique rearrangements, while breadth was defined as annotated unique rearrangements over total unique productive rearrangements. Two-sided Wilcoxon rank-sum tests were applied when comparing TCR breadth between groups. TCRdb took this table from immuneACCESS and kept in-frame rearrangements with V and J called. Such tables lack part of the clones; where checked against another copy, unresolved V genes explain under half of the gap, and the rest is unexplained. The DNA gave D and trimming, while V, J and clone size come from that table. This sample holds nearly 400,000 clones; about 88% were observed only once. The ten largest clones capture around 1.9% of the sample.

As to this clone: Its antigen has not been determined. Nothing much larger sits one base from this clone, and base qualities are not available.

Material: peripheral blood, obtained in a trial of Ad26.COV2.S vaccine versus placebo. The sequence came from a person aged 18-60 years who received the Ad26.COV2.S COVID-19 vaccine or a placebo. This chain joins TRBV27 to TRBJ2-2, with a tentative D gene TRBD2 over 6 matching bases. The DNA is as follows: TGTGCCAGCAGTTTTAGGGGACTGTACTCCGGGGAGCTGTTTTTT. Translated, this is CASSFRGLYSGELFF.